This TCR beta chain was documented in a study of shared clonotypes between healthy human individuals. Whole-study results and caveats: Naive subsets generally had larger estimated richness than memory subsets. An effect of sequencing depth on clonotype sharing among donors was expected.

About this clone itself: No antigen is known for it.

Donors comprised healthy HIV-negative adults lacking recent acute infections or vaccinations. Into CD45RA+ naive and CD45RA-negative memory subsets, the CD4+ cells were split. TCRdb keeps only in-frame clones here, not all; method: immunoSEQ multiplex PCR. The sample records fewer than 1.8 million clones, 98% being singletons. V dropped 0 bases and J dropped 3; count of bases not matched to a gene: 7. The CDR3 runs 17 residues. The germline V gene has CDR1 SGHAT and CDR2 FQNNGV. The chain joins TRBV11-2 to TRBJ2-3, with 9 bases aligning to TRBD2. This TCR derives from a man aged 30-40 years in good health. The sample consisted of naive CD4+ T cells sorted from blood. Subset given: CD45RA+ positively selected. CDR3 coding DNA: TGTGCCAGCAGCTTAGAACCGGGACTAGCCAGGACAGATACGCAGTATTTT. This translates into CASSLEPGLARTDTQYF.